The clone carrying this T cell receptor beta chain was seen at least ten times. CDR3 size: 16 residues. Germline V gene sequence: CDR1 MRHNA, CDR2 SNTAGT. J lost 2 bases, V lost 3 bases, and 6 bases had no gene match. Method: immunoSEQ multiplex PCR; TCRdb's copy keeps in-frame clones and lacks some. Of about 53,000 clones detected, around 84% appear once; the ten largest clones hold over 5%. This entry comes from a study of technical replicates of blood from a handful of donors. Material: PBMCs. The TCR originated in a human donor in good health. Some clones in this sample may be carry-over from other donors' samples. This rearrangement joins TRBV6-4 to TRBJ2-3; 9 nucleotides align to TRBD2. CDR3 DNA: TGTGCCAGCAGTGAGACGGGCGGGGGGGCCACAGATACGCAGTATTTT. Translated: CASSETGGGATDTQYF.